One and the same sample provided the 16 T cell receptor beta chains below, sequenced in a study of cytomegalovirus exposure and HLA in healthy donors. PCR used 60 Vbeta primers and 13 Jbeta primers. TCRdb keeps only in-frame clones here, not all; method: immunoSEQ multiplex PCR. Among around 200,000 clones listed, approximately 78% were seen once. Sequencing input: PBMCs. The receptors derive from a woman aged 40 to 49 in good health and CMV-seronegative.

This chain joins TRBV7-2 and TRBJ2-5; 14 nucleotides align to TRBD2. The CDR3 is 16 amino acids. Germline assignment: CDR1 SGHTA and CDR2 FQGNSA. The trim removed 6 bases at V and 5 bases at J, leaving 8 bases unmatched. The CDR3 is CASSFGTSGSMETQYF. Written as DNA, the CDR3 is TGTGCCAGCAGTTTCGGGACTAGCGGGAGTATGGAGACCCAGTACTTC. Full variable domain (rest looked up from reference TRBV7-2 and TRBJ2-5): GAGVSQSPSNKVTEKGKDVELRCDPISGHTALYWYRQSLGQGLEFLIYFQGNSAPDKSGLPSDRFSAERTGGSVSTLTIQRTQQEDSAVYLCASSFGTSGSMETQYFGPGTRLLVL.

This chain uses TRBV29-1 with TRBJ2-6, with 9 positions matching TRBD1. The CDR3 loop spans 18 amino acids. The germline V gene has CDR1 SQVTM and CDR2 ANQGSEA. CDR3 DNA: TGCACCTCGGAAAGGACAGGGGATACTCTGCCTGGGGCCAACGTCCTGACTTTC. Amino acids: CTSERTGDTLPGANVLTF.

The chain has TRBV7-2 and TRBJ2-3, with 7 nucleotides matching TRBD2. Per germline, CDR1 SGHTA and CDR2 FQGNSA. V shed 5 bases, J shed 2 bases, and the junction held 10 bases outside the gene matches. CDR3 length: 16 amino acids. The DNA for the CDR3 is TGTGCCAGCAGCGGGGGGTGGCGGGAGAACACAGATACGCAGTATTTT. Translating it yields CASSGGWRENTDTQYF.

The J gene is TRBJ1-2, the V gene TRBV28, with D perhaps matching TRBD1 (5 bases). With 7 bases removed from V and 7 bases from J, the gap between germline ends came to 13 bases. The germline CDR1 and CDR2 sequences are MDHEN and SYDVKM. There are 12 residues in the CDR3. CDR3 amino acids: CASNAGTAGYTF. The CDR3 bases are TGTGCCAGCAACGCGGGGACGGCTGGCTACACCTTC.

This chain joins TRBV29-1 and TRBJ2-1; 11 bases are shared with TRBD2. The germline V gene has CDR1 SQVTM and CDR2 ANQGSEA. The CDR3 consists of 18 residues. The CDR3, as DNA: TGCAGGGAGGGACAGTGGGGTAGCGGGAGGGCATTATACAATGAGCAGTTCTTC. This translates into CREGQWGSGRALYNEQFF.

The rearrangement links TRBV7-8 to TRBJ2-1; tentatively, D is TRBD1 (6 bases). CDR3 length: 15 residues. Per germline, CDR1 SGHVS and CDR2 FQNEAQ. The V gene lost 1 base and the J gene lost 9 bases, with 16 bases spanning the gap. The chain's CDR3 is CASSLVNRETGEQFF. The CDR3 DNA is TGTGCCAGCAGCTTAGTGAACAGGGAGACGGGTGAGCAGTTCTTC.

The chain recombines TRBV7-2 with TRBJ2-3; D not resolved. V was cut by 0 bases and J by 6 bases, with 13 bases left in between. The CDR3 sequence is 15 residues long. Germline V gene lookup returns CDR1 SGHTA and CDR2 FQGNSA. The CDR3 DNA reads TGTGCCAGCAGCTTAGCAGCGCGGAGCCGCGATACGCAGTATTTT. This gives the protein CASSLAARSRDTQYF.

The chain couples TRBV30 to TRBJ1-3, with D unclear. In germline, CDR1 is GTSNPN, CDR2 SVGIG (reference sequence). Trimming removed 8 bases at V and 0 bases at J, with 11 bases between. The CDR3 spans 13 residues. The CDR3: CALEYLSGNTIYF. The CDR3 nucleotides are TGTGCCCTGGAGTACCTCTCTGGAAACACCATATATTTT.

This clone is a singleton in its sample. The chain recombines TRBV4-1 with TRBJ1-2; D is perhaps TRBD1 (6 bases). The CDR3 contains 12 residues. Germline V gives CDR1 MGHRA, CDR2 YSYEKL. Deletions cut 3 bases from V and 7 bases from J, with 9 bases between. The CDR3 region is CASSHVGGGYTF. In DNA form, the CDR3 reads TGCGCCAGCAGCCATGTAGGGGGTGGCTACACCTTC.

This clone appeared a single time. The chain couples TRBV30 to TRBJ1-1; the match to TRBD1 covers 7 bases. Trimming cost V 1 base and J 4 bases; bases outside gene matches: 3. CDR1 and CDR2 (germline): GTSNPN, SVGIG (reference sequence). CDR3 length: 13 residues. The CDR3 spells CAWSEGAGTEAFF. CDR3 in DNA: TGTGCCTGGAGTGAGGGGGCGGGCACTGAAGCTTTCTTT.

The rearrangement uses TRBV7-9 and TRBJ2-1; weak D call: TRBD2 (5 bases). Trimming stripped 2 bases from V and 2 bases from J, with 13 bases between. CDR3 length equals 16 residues. CDR1 is SEHNR and CDR2 is FQNEAQ in the germline V gene (reference sequence). The CDR3 bases are TGTGCCAGCAGCTTAACATCGGGGATTCCCTACAATGAGCAGTTCTTC. It yields the protein CASSLTSGIPYNEQFF.

V is TRBV19 and J is TRBJ2-2, with 8 nucleotides matching TRBD2. V shed 7 bases and J 7 bases; nucleotides not matched to a gene: 17. Germline CDR1 LNHDA, CDR2 SQIVND (reference sequence). This CDR3 has 17 residues. The CDR3 nucleotides read TGTGCCAGTACGGACACCGGGACTAGGGGAAGTAGCGGGGAGCTGTTTTTT. Translating gives CASTDTGTRGSSGELFF. Variable domain in full (rest from reference TRBV19 and TRBJ2-2): DGGITQSPKYLFRKEGQNVTLSCEQNLNHDAMYWYRQDPGQGLRLIYYSQIVNDFQKGDIAEGYSVSREKKESFPLTVTSAQKNPTAFYLCASTDTGTRGSSGELFFGEGSRLTVL.

The chain combines TRBV5-1 with TRBJ2-1; 14 nucleotides align to TRBD2. V lost 2 bases to trimming and J lost 9 bases; unmatched junction nucleotides: 4. The germline V gene encodes CDR1 SGHRS and CDR2 YFSETQ. This CDR3 comprises 15 residues. The CDR3 DNA is TGCGCCAGCAGCTTCGGGGGACTAGCGGGAGTTGAGCAGTTCTTC. Protein: CASSFGGLAGVEQFF.

V and J are TRBV28 and TRBJ2-2, with D possibly being TRBD1 (6 bases). The CDR3 has 13 amino acids. V lost 4 bases and J 6 bases, leaving 9 bases between the germline ends. Per germline, CDR1 MDHEN and CDR2 SYDVKM. The CDR3 sequence is CASSSYRAGELFF. As DNA, the CDR3 is TGTGCCAGCAGTTCGTACAGGGCCGGGGAGCTGTTTTTT.

The chain uses TRBV6-5 and TRBJ2-7, with D perhaps TRBD1 (6 bases). This CDR3 region has 15 residues. Germline values: CDR1 MNHEY, CDR2 SVGAGI. V was clipped by 0 bases and J by 0 bases, with 9 bases between them. CDR3 nucleotide sequence: TGTGCCAGCAGTTACTCATCAGGGGCCTCCTACGAGCAGTACTTC. It translates to CASSYSSGASYEQYF.

CDR3: CASSPTLDRRGMYTF. CDR3 nucleotide sequence: TGTGCCAGCAGCCCCACCCTGGACAGGAGAGGGATGTACACCTTC. V and J are TRBV7-8 and TRBJ1-2; TRBD1 matches 7 bases. In germline, CDR1 is SGHVS, CDR2 FQNEAQ. This CDR3 comprises 15 residues. V lost 5 bases to trimming and J lost 11 bases; unmatched junction nucleotides: 17.